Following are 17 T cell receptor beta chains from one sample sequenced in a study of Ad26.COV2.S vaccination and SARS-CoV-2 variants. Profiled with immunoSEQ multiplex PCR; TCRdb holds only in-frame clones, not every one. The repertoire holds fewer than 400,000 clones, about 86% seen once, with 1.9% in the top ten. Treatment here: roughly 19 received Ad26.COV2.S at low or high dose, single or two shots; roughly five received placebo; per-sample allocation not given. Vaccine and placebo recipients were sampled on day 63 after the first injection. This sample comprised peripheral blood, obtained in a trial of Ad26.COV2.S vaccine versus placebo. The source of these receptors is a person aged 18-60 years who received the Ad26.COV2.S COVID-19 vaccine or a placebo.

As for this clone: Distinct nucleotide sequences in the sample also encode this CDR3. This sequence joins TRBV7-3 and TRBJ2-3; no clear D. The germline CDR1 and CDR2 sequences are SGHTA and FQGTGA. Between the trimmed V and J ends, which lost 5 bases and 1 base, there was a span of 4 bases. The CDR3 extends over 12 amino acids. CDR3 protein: CASSPGTDTQYF. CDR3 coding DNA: TGTGCCAGCAGCCCGGGCACAGATACGCAGTATTTT. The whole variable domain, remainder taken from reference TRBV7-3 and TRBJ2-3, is GAGVSQTPSNKVTEKGKYVELRCDPISGHTALYWYRQSLGQGPEFLIYFQGTGAADDSGLPNDRFFAVRPEGSVSTLKIQRTERGDSAVYLCASSPGTDTQYFGPGTRLTVL.

Here the CDR3 reads CASSSLGSGTEAFF. The CDR3 nucleotides are TGTGCCAGCAGCTCCCTGGGAAGTGGCACTGAAGCTTTCTTT. The chain recombines TRBV25-1 with TRBJ1-1; D remains ambiguous. Looked up from germline, CDR1 is MGHDK and CDR2 is SYGVNS. With 6 bases removed from V and 4 bases from J, the gap between germline ends came to 15 bases. The CDR3 covers 14 residues.

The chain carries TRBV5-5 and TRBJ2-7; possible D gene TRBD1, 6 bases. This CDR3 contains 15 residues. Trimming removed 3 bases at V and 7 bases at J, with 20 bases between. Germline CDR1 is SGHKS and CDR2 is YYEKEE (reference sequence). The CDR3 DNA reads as TGTGCCAGCAGCTATAACAGGGCCGATAGGGGAGAGCAGTACTTC. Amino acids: CASSYNRADRGEQYF.

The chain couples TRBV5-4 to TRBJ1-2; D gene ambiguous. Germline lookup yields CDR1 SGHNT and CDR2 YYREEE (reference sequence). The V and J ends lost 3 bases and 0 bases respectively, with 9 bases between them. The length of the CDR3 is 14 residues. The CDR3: CASSSRIANYGYTF. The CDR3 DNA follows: TGTGCCAGCAGCTCACGAATAGCTAACTATGGCTACACCTTC.

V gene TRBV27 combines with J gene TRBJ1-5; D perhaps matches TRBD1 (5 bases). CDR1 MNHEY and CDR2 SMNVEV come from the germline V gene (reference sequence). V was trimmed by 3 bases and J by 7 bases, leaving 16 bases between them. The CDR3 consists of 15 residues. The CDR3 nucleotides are TGTGCCAGCAGTTTGGGGGGAGGGGTCGTCCAGCCCCAGCATTTT. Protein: CASSLGGGVVQPQHF.

The CDR3, as DNA: TGTGCTAGTGGTCTACAGGGGTCACCCCTCCACTTT. It is translated as CASGLQGSPLHF. V is TRBV12-5 and J is TRBJ1-6; 7 bases map to TRBD1. Germline loops: CDR1 LGHNT, CDR2 FRNRAP. After removal of 5 bases from V and 10 bases from J, the junction contained 2 bases not matched to a gene. CDR3 length: 12 residues.

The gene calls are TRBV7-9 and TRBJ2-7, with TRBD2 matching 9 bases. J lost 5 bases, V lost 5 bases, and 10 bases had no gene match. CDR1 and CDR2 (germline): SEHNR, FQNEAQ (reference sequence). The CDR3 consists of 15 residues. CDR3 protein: CASSAPRGGYDEQYF. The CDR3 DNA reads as TGTGCCAGCAGCGCCCCGCGGGGGGGCTACGACGAGCAGTACTTC. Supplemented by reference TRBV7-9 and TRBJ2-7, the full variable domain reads DTGVSQNPRHKITKRGQNVTFRCDPISEHNRLYWYRQTLGQGPEFLTYFQNEAQLEKSRLLSDRFSAERPKGSFSTLEIQRTEQGDSAMYLCASSAPRGGYDEQYFGPGTRLTVT.

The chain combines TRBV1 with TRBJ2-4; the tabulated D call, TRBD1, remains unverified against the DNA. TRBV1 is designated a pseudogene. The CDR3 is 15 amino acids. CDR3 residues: CTSSQDSGPKNIQYF. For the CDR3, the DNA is TGCACCAGCAGCCAAGATTCAGGCCCCAAAAACATTCAGTACTTC.

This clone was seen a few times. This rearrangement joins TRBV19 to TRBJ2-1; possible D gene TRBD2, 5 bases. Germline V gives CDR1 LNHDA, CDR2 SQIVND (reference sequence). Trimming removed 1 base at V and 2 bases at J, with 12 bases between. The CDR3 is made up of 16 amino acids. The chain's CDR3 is CASSIVAGVPYNEQFF. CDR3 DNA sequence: TGTGCCAGTAGTATAGTGGCCGGGGTACCCTACAATGAGCAGTTCTTC.

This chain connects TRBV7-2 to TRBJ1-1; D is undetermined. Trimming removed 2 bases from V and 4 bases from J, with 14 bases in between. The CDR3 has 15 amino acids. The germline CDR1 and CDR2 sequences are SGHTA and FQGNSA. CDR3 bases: TGTGCCAGCAGCTTACGTACGATCCGGGGCACTGAAGCTTTCTTT. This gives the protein CASSLRTIRGTEAFF.

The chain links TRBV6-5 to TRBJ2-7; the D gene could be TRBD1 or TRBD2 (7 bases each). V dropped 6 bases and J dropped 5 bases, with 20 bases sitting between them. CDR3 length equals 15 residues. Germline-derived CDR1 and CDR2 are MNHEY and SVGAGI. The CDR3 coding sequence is TGTGCCAGCAGAAGGGGGGGTACAGGGGAACACGAGCAGTACTTC. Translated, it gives CASRRGGTGEHEQYF.

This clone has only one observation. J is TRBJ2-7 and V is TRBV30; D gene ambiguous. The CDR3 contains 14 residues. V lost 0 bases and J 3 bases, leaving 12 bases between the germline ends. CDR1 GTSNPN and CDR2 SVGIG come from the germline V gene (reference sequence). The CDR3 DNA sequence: TGTGCCTGGAGTGTACCTGGGGAAATCTACGAGCAGTACTTC. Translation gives CAWSVPGEIYEQYF.

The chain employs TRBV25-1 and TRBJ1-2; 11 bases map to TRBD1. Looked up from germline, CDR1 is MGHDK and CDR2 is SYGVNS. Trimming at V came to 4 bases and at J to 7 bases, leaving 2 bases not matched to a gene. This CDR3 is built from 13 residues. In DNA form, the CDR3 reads TGTGCCAGCAGTGGCGGACAGGGGGCTGGCTACACCTTC. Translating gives CASSGGQGAGYTF.

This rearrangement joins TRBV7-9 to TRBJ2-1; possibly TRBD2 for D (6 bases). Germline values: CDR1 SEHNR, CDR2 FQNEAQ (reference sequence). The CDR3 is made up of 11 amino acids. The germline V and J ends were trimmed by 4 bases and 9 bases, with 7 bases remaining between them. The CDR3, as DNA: TGTGCCAGCAGCTCGGGACTTGAGCAGTTCTTC. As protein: CASSSGLEQFF.

CDR3 region: CAWSSDRGLWNGYTF. CDR3 sequence (DNA): TGTGCCTGGAGTTCGGACAGGGGGCTTTGGAATGGCTACACCTTC. The chain recombines TRBV30 with TRBJ1-2, with 11 bases identical to TRBD1. Trimming at V came to 2 bases and at J to 6 bases, leaving 8 bases not matched to a gene. The CDR3 spans 15 residues. Germline V gene data show CDR1 as GTSNPN and CDR2 as SVGIG (reference sequence). The variable domain in full, with the rest retrieved from reference TRBV30 and TRBJ1-2, is SQTIHQWPATLVQPVGSPLSLECTVEGTSNPNLYWYRQAAGRGLQLLFYSVGIGQISSEVPQNLSASRPQDRQFILSSKKLLLSDSGFYLCAWSSDRGLWNGYTFGSGTRLTVV.

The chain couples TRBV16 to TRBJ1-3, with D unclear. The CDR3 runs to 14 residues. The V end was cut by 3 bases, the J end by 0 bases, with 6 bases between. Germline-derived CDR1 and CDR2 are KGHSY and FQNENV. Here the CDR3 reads CASSQIYSGNTIYF. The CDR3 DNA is TGTGCCAGCAGCCAGATCTACTCTGGAAACACCATATATTTT.

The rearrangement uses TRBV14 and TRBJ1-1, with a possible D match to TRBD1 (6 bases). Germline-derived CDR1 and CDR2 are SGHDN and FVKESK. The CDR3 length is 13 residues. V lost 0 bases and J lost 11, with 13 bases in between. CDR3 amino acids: CASSQDRQGRAFF. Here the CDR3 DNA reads TGTGCCAGCAGCCAAGATCGCCAGGGGAGGGCTTTCTTT.